This T cell receptor beta chain appears in the sequencing data of a study of cytomegalovirus exposure and HLA in healthy donors. The CDR3 runs to 16 residues. Trimming pared 3 bases from V and 0 bases from J, leaving 15 bases between. The germline CDR1 and CDR2 sequences are GTSNPN and SVGIG (reference sequence). Broader study findings: Analyzed later, most CMV-associated TCR beta chains appeared HLA-restricted. Cytomegalovirus-associated status was assigned to 164 TCR beta chains. The CMV antigen specificity of three CMV-associated chains was confirmed through in vitro analysis. The likely origin of a cluster of highly shared sequence variants was a sequencing artifact.

With respect to this clone: Its antigen is currently unknown.

PCR amplification relied on 60 Vbeta primers (plus 13 Jbeta primers). Produced via immunoSEQ multiplex PCR; TCRdb's table is partial and in-frame only. This sample carries 150,000 to 200,000 clones, 80% to 85% of them seen once, and the ten largest clones take just over 2%. The origin of this receptor is a woman younger than 35 in good health and CMV-seropositive. Sequenced input: PBMCs. The chain links TRBV30 to TRBJ1-3; the D gene is possibly TRBD1 (5 bases). The DNA for the CDR3 is TGTGCCTGGAGAGAAGTTCAGGGTTACTCTGGAAACACCATATATTTT. Its translation is CAWREVQGYSGNTIYF.